This T cell receptor beta chain comes out of a study of T cell responses to AZD1222 COVID-19 vaccine. The protocol was immunoSEQ multiplex PCR, while the TCRdb copy is restricted to in-frame clones and leaves out a portion. In the table there are about 130,000 clones, about 90% of which are singletons. For this clone: Its antigen remains unknown.

Study-wide results and limits: Spike-specific TCRs gained breadth and depth after people received two AZD1222 doses.

The clonotype was recovered from an adult in good health. Specimen: peripheral blood, collected on day 0 of AZD1222 vaccination.

DNA of the CDR3: TGTGCCAGCAGCGCGCTTGGCGGAGCTAGCGGGGGCCCCACAGATACGCAGTATTTT. The encoded protein is CASSALGGASGGPTDTQYF. The chain combines TRBV9 with TRBJ2-3; 10 nucleotides match TRBD2. The V and J ends lost 3 bases and 2 bases, in that order; junction bases with no gene match: 15. CDR1 is SGDLS, CDR2 YYNGEE, per germline. This CDR3 has 19 residues.